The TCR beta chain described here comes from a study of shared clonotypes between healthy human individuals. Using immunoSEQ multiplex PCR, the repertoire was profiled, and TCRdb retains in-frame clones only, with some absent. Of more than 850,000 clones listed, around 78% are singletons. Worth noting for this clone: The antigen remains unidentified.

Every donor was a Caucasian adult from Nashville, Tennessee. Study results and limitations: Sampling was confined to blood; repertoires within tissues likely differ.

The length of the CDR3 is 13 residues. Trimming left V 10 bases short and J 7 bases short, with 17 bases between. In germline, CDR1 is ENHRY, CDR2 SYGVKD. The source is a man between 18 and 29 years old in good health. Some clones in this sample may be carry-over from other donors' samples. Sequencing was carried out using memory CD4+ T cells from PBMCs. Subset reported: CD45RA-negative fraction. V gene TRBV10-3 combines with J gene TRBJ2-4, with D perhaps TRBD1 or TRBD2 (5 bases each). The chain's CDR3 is CASDTGEGNIQYF. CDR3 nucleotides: TGTGCCAGCGACACAGGAGAGGGGAACATTCAGTACTTC.